These 30 T cell receptor beta chains were all obtained from the same sample, sequenced in a study of T-cell reconstitution after alpha-beta-depleted transplantation in children. Preparing the TCRbeta library involved the use of unique molecular identifiers. TCRdb re-derived calls from the PCR reads in MiXCR, one entry per CDR3 protein. Of around 110,000 distinct CDR3 sequences detected, around 10% appear once; the ten largest clones hold under 40%. This specimen consisted of PBMCs, obtained before TCRalphabeta/CD19-depleted stem cell transplant. These receptor sequences come from a boy younger than 10 with acute lymphoblastic leukemia, due to receive a stem cell transplant.

In this sample, this clonotype turned up a few times. The V and J genes are TRBV10-3 and TRBJ2-5, with 10 bases that match TRBD2. The V and J ends lost 7 bases and 4 bases, in that order; junction bases with no gene match: 12. Germline V CDR1 and CDR2: ENHRY, SYGVKD. CDR3 length: 16 amino acids. Here the CDR3 DNA reads TGTGCCATCAAGGTCGGAGCGGGAGGGCTGGGAGAGACCCAGTACTTC. Its protein is CAIKVGAGGLGETQYF.

This clonotype was counted a few times. V and J are TRBV11-2 and TRBJ2-7; D perhaps matches TRBD1 (5 bases). In germline, CDR1 is SGHAT, CDR2 FQNNGV. Trimming cost V 5 bases and J 12 bases, with 17 bases left between them. The CDR3 contains 12 residues. The CDR3 coding sequence is TGTGCCAGCAGCCCAGGTGGGGCCGCACGGTACTTC. Protein sequence: CASSPGGAARYF.

Remarks on this clonotype: Relative to the germline gene, one junction end is altered; a read error may explain this. The V gene is TRBV5-4, the J gene TRBJ2-1; TRBD2 might be the D (5 bases). Germline loops: CDR1 SGHNT, CDR2 YYREEE (reference sequence). The CDR3 is made up of 17 amino acids. CDR3 protein: CAISSPKGADQDNEQFF. In DNA, the CDR3 is TGTGCCATCAGCTCACCGAAAGGAGCGGATCAGGACAATGAGCAGTTCTTC. Variable domain in full (rest from reference TRBV5-4 and TRBJ2-1): ETGVTQSPTHLIKTRGQQVTLRCSSQSGHNTVSWYQQALGQGPQFIFQYYREEENGRGNFPPRFSGLQFPNYSSELNVNALELDDSALYLCAISSPKGADQDNEQFFGPGTRLTVL.

The V call is TRBV12-3 or TRBV12-4, the J call TRBJ2-7; a possible D gene is TRBD2 (6 bases). The V and J ends lost 8 bases and 4 bases respectively, with 21 bases between them. The CDR3 runs to 15 residues. The CDR3 sequence: CASSLGRTLGYEQYF. The CDR3 nucleotides read TGTGCCAGCTCCCTGGGGAGGACGTTGGGTTACGAGCAGTACTTC.

There are many counts of this clonotype. The chain recombines TRBV24-1 with TRBJ2-1, with D unresolved. Trimming left V 3 bases short and J 10 bases short, with 12 bases between. The CDR3 consists of 13 residues. Germline V gene data show CDR1 as KGHDR and CDR2 as SFDVKD. The CDR3 reads CATSDKAQGEQFF. CDR3 DNA: TGTGCCACCAGTGATAAGGCCCAAGGAGAGCAGTTCTTC.

There are a few counts of this clonotype. The gene calls are TRBV20-1 and TRBJ2-7; 11 bases are shared with TRBD2. The junction had 12 bases not matched to a gene; V was cut back by 5 bases and J by 0 bases. The CDR3 totals 17 residues. Germline assignment: CDR1 DFQATT and CDR2 SNEGSKA (reference sequence). The CDR3 coding sequence is TGCAGTGCTCAGGGGGGCACTAGCGGGGGTAGCTCCTACGAGCAGTACTTC. Translating gives CSAQGGTSGGSSYEQYF.

Only a few counts were recorded for this clonotype. The gene calls are TRBV28 and TRBJ2-1, with 8 bases aligning to TRBD2. Unmatched junction bases numbered 13, after V lost 5 bases and J lost 10 bases. CDR1 and CDR2 (germline): MDHEN, SYDVKM. This CDR3 is 15 amino acids long. This CDR3 reads CASSHPHSGMGEQFF. The CDR3 DNA reads TGTGCCAGCAGTCACCCTCATAGCGGGATGGGGGAGCAGTTCTTC.

The J gene is TRBJ2-1, the V gene TRBV2; the match to TRBD1 covers 9 bases. The CDR3 runs 14 residues. Germline V gene lookup returns CDR1 SNHLY and CDR2 FYNNEI. With 3 bases clipped from V and 8 bases from J, the junction kept 5 bases outside the gene matches. The CDR3 loop reads CASSEDRGFYEQFF. CDR3 DNA: TGTGCCAGCAGTGAGGACAGGGGATTCTATGAGCAGTTCTTC.

The chain joins TRBV20-1 to TRBJ2-7; either TRBD1 or TRBD2 may fit D (6 bases each). The CDR3 contains 15 residues. CDR1 and CDR2 (germline): DFQATT, SNEGSKA (reference sequence). V lost 6 bases and J lost 0, with 18 bases in between. In DNA, the CDR3 is TGCAGTGCAGAGGGGGAGGTGTTAAGCTCCTACGAGCAGTACTTC. Residues: CSAEGEVLSSYEQYF.

This clonotype was found a few times. This chain connects TRBV9 to TRBJ2-1; 11 bases fit TRBD2. The CDR3 totals 18 residues. Germline-derived CDR1 and CDR2 are SGDLS and YYNGEE. With V trimmed by 4 bases and J by 7 bases, 16 bases remained unmatched. The CDR3 region is CASSPSGKLAGEFNEQFF. The CDR3 DNA follows: TGTGCCAGCAGCCCCTCAGGGAAACTAGCGGGAGAGTTTAATGAGCAGTTCTTC.

The chain carries TRBV12-3 or TRBV12-4 and TRBJ1-5; D ambiguous. V lost 9 bases and J 0 bases, leaving 15 bases between the germline ends. The CDR3 spans 15 residues. The CDR3 DNA reads as TGTGCCAGTTCTAAGACGGAGAATAGCAATCAGCCCCAGCATTTT. It codes for CASSKTENSNQPQHF.

This clonotype was seen repeatedly, ten times or more. This sequence joins TRBV20-1 and TRBJ2-1; TRBD2 matches at 10 bases. The CDR3 consists of 13 residues. Germline CDR1 reads DFQATT; CDR2 reads SNEGSKA (reference sequence). CDR3 amino acids: CSLSGRAYNEQFF. As DNA, the CDR3 is TGCAGCCTGAGCGGGAGGGCCTACAATGAGCAGTTCTTC.

Only a few counts were recorded for this clonotype. The rearrangement uses TRBV5-1 and TRBJ2-1; TRBD2 is a possible D gene (6 bases). Trimming took 4 bases from V and 0 from J, leaving 17 bases between them. The length of the CDR3 is 17 residues. Germline lookup yields CDR1 SGHRS and CDR2 YFSETQ. CDR3 residues: CASSAFGRTSSYNEQFF. CDR3 nucleotides: TGCGCCAGCAGCGCCTTTGGGAGGACGAGCTCCTACAATGAGCAGTTCTTC.

This clonotype was detected a few times. The V and J genes are TRBV11-2 and TRBJ2-1, with 9 bases fitting TRBD1. The CDR3 loop spans 16 amino acids. After removal of 5 bases from V and 5 bases from J, the junction contained 10 bases not matched to a gene. Germline V gene lookup returns CDR1 SGHAT and CDR2 FQNNGV. The DNA of the CDR3 is TGTGCCAGCAGCCCCCGACAGGGGGTGTGGGACAATGAGCAGTTCTTC. Its translation is CASSPRQGVWDNEQFF.

Many counts were recorded for this clonotype. The chain links TRBV27 to TRBJ2-1, with D uncertain. This CDR3 comprises 15 residues. Germline V gene sequence: CDR1 MNHEY, CDR2 SMNVEV (reference sequence). Trimming cost V 7 bases and J 8 bases, with 21 bases left between them. The CDR3: CASKWSWAESDEQFF. The CDR3 region has the DNA TGTGCCAGCAAATGGTCTTGGGCGGAATCGGATGAGCAGTTCTTC.

This clonotype was seen many times. The chain recombines TRBV5-6 with TRBJ2-7, with 7 bases that match TRBD1. The CDR3 is 14 amino acids. From germline, CDR1 is SGHDT and CDR2 YYEEEE. Trimming cost V 4 bases and J 2 bases; bases outside gene matches: 6. The CDR3 nucleotides read TGTGCCAGCAGCGCGGACAGGTCTCCCTACGAGCAGTACTTC. It specifies CASSADRSPYEQYF.

This clonotype was counted only a few times. V usage is TRBV25-1 and J usage is TRBJ1-4, with a weak D call TRBD1 (5 bases). The ends were cut back, 5 bases at V and 9 bases at J, with 10 bases in the middle. Germline loops: CDR1 MGHDK, CDR2 SYGVNS. The CDR3 extends over 12 amino acids. The CDR3 DNA follows: TGTGCCAGCAGTTTGGGACCTCAAAAACTGTTTTTT. This gives the protein CASSLGPQKLFF. The whole variable domain, remainder taken from reference TRBV25-1 and TRBJ1-4, is EADIYQTPRYLVIGTGKKITLECSQTMGHDKMYWYQQDPGMELHLIHYSYGVNSTEKGDLSSESTVSRIRTEHFPLTLESARPSHTSQYLCASSLGPQKLFFGSGTQLSVL.

This clonotype was observed a handful of times. The rearrangement uses TRBV20-1 and TRBJ2-1, with D unresolved. Trimming shortened V by 6 bases and J by 8 bases, and 17 bases separated the two germline ends. Germline V gene lookup returns CDR1 DFQATT and CDR2 SNEGSKA (reference sequence). CDR3 length: 13 residues. The CDR3 nucleotides read TGCAGTGCGGAACAATTTGGCGGCTATGAGCAGTTCTTC. It is translated as CSAEQFGGYEQFF.

This clonotype was found a few times. This rearrangement joins TRBV5-1 to TRBJ2-7; D unresolved. Germline V gives CDR1 SGHRS, CDR2 YFSETQ. CDR3 size: 15 residues. Trimming stripped 4 bases from V and 2 bases from J, with 16 bases between. The CDR3 region is CASSKSTLDPYEQYF. In DNA, the CDR3 is TGCGCCAGCAGCAAGTCGACCCTTGACCCCTACGAGCAGTACTTC.

A word on this clonotype: A junction end diverges from the germline sequence, so it may reflect a read error. The chain carries TRBV19 and TRBJ2-5; D remains unclear. The CDR3 has 16 amino acids. CDR1 and CDR2 (germline): LNHDA, SQIVND (reference sequence). The CDR3 region has the DNA TGTCCCAGTAGTAGGTTCCGGTCCAAACGTGTAGAGACCCAGTACTTC. Residues: CPSSRFRSKRVETQYF.

As regards this clonotype: A junction end diverges from the germline sequence, so it may reflect a read error. V usage is TRBV3-1 and J usage is TRBJ2-7; possibly TRBD1 for D (6 bases). The CDR3 loop spans 14 amino acids. Looked up from germline, CDR1 is LGHDT and CDR2 is YNNKEL (reference sequence). CDR3 amino acids: CASSQGGTGSEQYF. CDR3 bases: TGTGCCAGCAGTCAAGGGGGAACAGGTAGCGAGCAGTACTTC.

This clonotype has a count of ten or more. The chain joins TRBV5-1 to TRBJ1-2, with a possible D match to TRBD1 (5 bases). The V and J ends lost 4 bases and 6 bases respectively, with 13 bases between them. The CDR3 runs to 13 residues. CDR1 and CDR2 from the germline V gene are SGHRS and YFSETQ. CDR3 residues: CASSLMSGNGYTF. The DNA for the CDR3 is TGCGCCAGCAGCCTAATGTCAGGGAATGGCTACACCTTC.

This clonotype was seen a handful of times. This chain joins TRBV30 and TRBJ1-4, with D unclear. The CDR3 sequence is 13 residues long. The germline V gene encodes CDR1 GTSNPN and CDR2 SVGIG (reference sequence). Trimming pared 6 bases from V and 2 bases from J, leaving 10 bases between. The CDR3, as DNA: TGTGCCTGCCCTATGGCCACTAATGAAAAACTGTTTTTT. Translated: CACPMATNEKLFF. Filled out from reference TRBV30 and TRBJ1-4, the complete variable domain reads SQTIHQWPATLVQPVGSPLSLECTVEGTSNPNLYWYRQAAGRGLQLLFYSVGIGQISSEVPQNLSASRPQDRQFILSSKKLLLSDSGFYLCACPMATNEKLFFGSGTQLSVL.

The V call is TRBV5-1, the J call TRBJ2-6; 7 bases align to TRBD1. This CDR3 spans 16 amino acids. Germline CDR1 and CDR2: SGHRS and YFSETQ. V was clipped by 1 base and J by 2 bases; unmatched bases: 3. CDR3 bases: TGCGCCAGCAGCTTGAAGGGGGCGCCTGGGGCCAACGTCCTGACTTTC. Translating gives CASSLKGAPGANVLTF.

This chain connects TRBV7-9 to TRBJ2-7, with 10 bases that match TRBD2. Germline assignment: CDR1 SEHNR and CDR2 FQNEAQ (reference sequence). The junction had 5 bases not matched to a gene; V was cut back by 0 bases and J by 3 bases. The CDR3 contains 16 residues. CDR3 sequence: CASSLAASGRNYEQYF. The CDR3 DNA follows: TGTGCCAGCAGCTTAGCGGCTAGCGGGAGAAACTACGAGCAGTACTTC.

The table lists this clonotype with many counts. The chain couples TRBV20-1 to TRBJ2-7; D is tentatively TRBD1 or TRBD2 (5 bases each). This CDR3 region has 14 residues. Looked up from germline, CDR1 is DFQATT and CDR2 is SNEGSKA (reference sequence). Trimming stripped 0 bases from V and 0 bases from J, with 9 bases between. The CDR3 loop is CSARDRGYSYEQYF. In nucleotides, the CDR3 is TGCAGTGCTAGAGATCGGGGCTACTCCTACGAGCAGTACTTC.

Ten or more counts support this clonotype. The chain recombines TRBV10-3 with TRBJ2-7; 14 nucleotides agree with TRBD2. CDR3 size: 16 residues. Germline CDR1 ENHRY, CDR2 SYGVKD. The junction had 4 bases not matched to a gene; V was cut back by 3 bases and J by 3 bases. The chain's CDR3 is CAISEGLAGGLYEQYF. The CDR3, as DNA: TGTGCCATCAGTGAAGGACTAGCGGGAGGTCTCTACGAGCAGTACTTC.

This rearrangement joins TRBV11-2 to TRBJ1-1; D may be TRBD1 (5 bases). The germline V gene encodes CDR1 SGHAT and CDR2 FQNNGV. This CDR3 spans 15 amino acids. V lost 1 base to trimming and J lost 7 bases, with 16 bases between them. The DNA for the CDR3 is TGTGCCAGCAGCTTAGCTCCCCTCGGGGCAAGTGAAGCTTTCTTT. Its translation: CASSLAPLGASEAFF.

At least ten counts were recorded for this clonotype. The chain combines TRBV20-1 with TRBJ2-7, with 8 bases lining up with TRBD2. Per germline, CDR1 DFQATT and CDR2 SNEGSKA (reference sequence). This CDR3 has 18 amino acids. V lost 5 bases and J lost 3; bases outside the gene matches: 21. The CDR3 loop is CSASGPVSEREYGYEQYF. CDR3 DNA sequence: TGCAGTGCTTCTGGCCCAGTTTCCGAGCGGGAGTATGGCTACGAGCAGTACTTC.

The V call is TRBV18, the J call TRBJ2-7; tentative D call: TRBD1 (6 bases). Germline assignment: CDR1 KGHSH and CDR2 LQKENI. The CDR3 covers 13 residues. Trimming took off 6 bases at V and 2 bases at J, with 11 bases between the two ends. CDR3 residues: CASSPGDTYEQYF. The DNA for the CDR3 is TGTGCCAGCTCTCCCGGGGACACCTACGAGCAGTACTTC.